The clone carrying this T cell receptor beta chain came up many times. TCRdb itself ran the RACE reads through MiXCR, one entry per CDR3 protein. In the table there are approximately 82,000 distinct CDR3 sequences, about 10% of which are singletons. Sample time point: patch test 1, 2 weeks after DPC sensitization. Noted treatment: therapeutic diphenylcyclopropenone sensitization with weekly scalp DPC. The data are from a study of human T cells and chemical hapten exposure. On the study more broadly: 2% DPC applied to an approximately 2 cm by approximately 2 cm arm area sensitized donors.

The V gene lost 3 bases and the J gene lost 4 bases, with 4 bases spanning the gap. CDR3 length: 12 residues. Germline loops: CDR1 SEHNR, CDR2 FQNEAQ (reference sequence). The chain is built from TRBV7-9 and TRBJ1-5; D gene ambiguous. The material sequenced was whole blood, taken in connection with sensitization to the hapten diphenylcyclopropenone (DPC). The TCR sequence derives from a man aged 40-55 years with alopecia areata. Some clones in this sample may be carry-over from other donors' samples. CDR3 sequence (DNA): TGTGCCAGCAGCTTTCAAAATCAGCCCCAGCATTTT. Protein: CASSFQNQPQHF. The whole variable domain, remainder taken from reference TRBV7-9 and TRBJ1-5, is DTGVSQNPRHKITKRGQNVTFRCDPISEHNRLYWYRQTLGQGPEFLTYFQNEAQLEKSRLLSDRFSAERPKGSFSTLEIQRTEQGDSAMYLCASSFQNQPQHFGDGTRLSIL.